These T cell receptor beta chains were read from a single sample in a study of T cell responses to AZD1222 COVID-19 vaccine. The table came from immunoSEQ multiplex PCR; TCRdb's copy has only in-frame clones and leaves some out. The sample includes more than 140,000 clones, 70% to 90% of them seen just once. The source material was peripheral blood, sampled on day 0 of AZD1222 vaccination. The receptors were sampled from an adult in good health. Both conserved end residues are part of each CDR3. Fields, in order: clone size, J gene, V gene, CDR3 length, CDR3 protein. A clone size is listed for some rows: how often the clone was seen (once, few, many), or a class if it is expanded.

once	TRBJ2-3	TRBV7-2	15	CASSSGGPDTDTQYF
-	TRBJ2-3	TRBV4-2	17	CASSQDLASGGTDTQYF
few	TRBJ2-2	TRBV2	15	CASAPGGIGTGELFF
-	TRBJ1-5	TRBV10-3	13	CAISRVSNQPQHF
-	TRBJ1-5	TRBV14	13	CASSQTPNQPQHF
-	TRBJ1-6	TRBV18	16	CASSLAGREVASPLHF
-	TRBJ1-2	TRBV7-9	17	CASSKPGQNKGVYGYTF
once	TRBJ1-4	TRBV19	15	CASSSIGQVNEKLFF
-	TRBJ1-1	TRBV6-1	14	CASSEDRGRTEAFF
once	TRBJ1-1	TRBV7-3	13	CASSLGPSTEAFF
-	TRBJ2-3	TRBV7-3	15	CASSLLAGVTDTQYF
-	TRBJ2-3	TRBV18	15	CASSLSLASTDTQYF
-	TRBJ2-1	TRBV19	14	CASNERGSRDEQFF
once	TRBJ2-2	TRBV2	14	CASKTEGLTGELFF
-	TRBJ2-1	TRBV6-4	13	CASSDSERDRRFF
many	TRBJ1-1	TRBV6-5	15	CASSYEWTLNTEAFF
-	TRBJ1-2	TRBV4-2	13	CASSPSGTGDPNF
-	TRBJ1-6	TRBV28	13	CASSPARLSPLHF
-	TRBJ1-6	TRBV28	14	CASSSGQGFSPLHF
-	TRBJ1-2	TRBV7-9	14	CASSLEARGSGYTF
few	TRBJ1-2	TRBV2	14	CASTGTGGASGYTF
-	TRBJ1-3	TRBV3-1/TRBV3-2	16	CASSQVGQADPNTIYF
-	TRBJ1-4	TRBV7-9	15	CASTTSTGLNEKLFF
-	TRBJ1-5	TRBV7-8	16	CASSVGQGPPGQPQHF
-	TRBJ2-7	TRBV7-8	16	CASSLVGGAYSYEQYF
-	TRBJ2-5	TRBV19	11	CASSGLGTQYF
-	TRBJ2-3	TRBV19	16	CASSIQGMRVTDTQYF
few	TRBJ1-2	TRBV29-1	14	CSVEDRQGNYGYTF
-	TRBJ2-3	TRBV20-1	11	CSALREREQYF
many	TRBJ1-5	TRBV6-2/TRBV6-3	14	CASSLRDASQPQHF
-	TRBJ2-5	TRBV6-1	15	CASSERSGQQETQYF